This TCR beta chain was found in a study of T cells in Graves' hyperthyroidism and ophthalmopathy. Study results and limitations: Most expanded thyroid clonotypes above 0.001 also appeared in blood. A model of 13 V-J features distinguished ophthalmopathy from stable hyperthyroidism.

This clonotype occurred many times. The antigen is unknown. Amplified regions were TCR beta CDR3 sequences from RNA transcripts. The HTBI primer set served for first-round RT-PCR of the TCR CDR3. A single record per CDR3 protein comes from TCRdb applying MiXCR to the multiplex PCR reads. In the table there are nearly 600,000 distinct CDR3 sequences, roughly 13% of which are singletons. Germline CDR1 is SGHTA and CDR2 is FQGNSA. The length of the CDR3 is 12 residues. V was trimmed by 3 bases and J by 3 bases, leaving 5 bases between them. Newly diagnosed hyperthyroidism, duration under 2 months, in patients aged 18 to 65. Not enrolled were patients with uncontrolled infection, other autoimmune disease, pregnancy or lactation.

Material for sequencing was blood. This chain uses TRBV7-2 with TRBJ1-1; D not certain. The receptor comes from a woman younger than 45 with Graves' hyperthyroidism that later progressed to Graves' ophthalmopathy. DNA of the CDR3: TGTGCCAGCAGCTTTAGGGACACTGAAGCTTTCTTT. As protein: CASSFRDTEAFF. The full variable domain, in which reference TRBV7-2 and TRBJ1-1 provide the parts outside the CDR3, is GAGVSQSPSNKVTEKGKDVELRCDPISGHTALYWYRQSLGQGLEFLIYFQGNSAPDKSGLPSDRFSAERTGGSVSTLTIQRTQQEDSAVYLCASSFRDTEAFFGQGTRLTVV.